Following are 23 T cell receptor beta chains from one sample sequenced in a study of shared clonotypes between healthy human individuals. The data were produced by immunoSEQ multiplex PCR, yet TCRdb's version contains in-frame clones alone and is incomplete. Here the sample spans some 790,000 clones, just under 75% being singletons. Source material: memory CD4+ T cells sorted from blood. As for subset: CD45RA-negative fraction. The receptors derive from a woman aged 25 to 45 in good health.

This chain links TRBV6-6 with TRBJ1-1; the D gene is possibly TRBD1 (5 bases). CDR1 is MNHNY and CDR2 is SVGAGI in the germline V gene (reference sequence). V lost 6 bases, J lost 0 bases, and 14 bases lay in between. CDR3 length: 15 amino acids. CDR3 region: CASSDPGRLNTEAFF. CDR3 bases: TGTGCCAGCAGCGATCCGGGACGCCTGAACACTGAAGCTTTCTTT.

The sample holds a few counts of this clone. The chain carries TRBV7-9 and TRBJ2-2, with D perhaps TRBD1 (6 bases). The CDR3 is 14 residues long. The germline gives CDR1 SEHNR, CDR2 FQNEAQ (reference sequence). Trimming stripped 5 bases from V and 4 bases from J, with 11 bases between. Here the CDR3 reads CASSQQGGTGELFF. The DNA for the CDR3 is TGTGCCAGCAGCCAACAGGGCGGCACCGGGGAGCTGTTTTTT.

This clone was found once. The chain couples TRBV29-1 to TRBJ2-5, with TRBD2 identical over 14 bases. V lost 7 bases and J lost 5; bases outside the gene matches: 9. The germline gives CDR1 SQVTM, CDR2 ANQGSEA. The CDR3 loop spans 15 amino acids. In nucleotides, the CDR3 is TGCAGCGCTCTGACTAGCGGGAGGGCCCGGGAGACCCAGTACTTC. It codes for CSALTSGRARETQYF.

The chain has TRBV19 and TRBJ2-5, with TRBD2 identical over 9 bases. Per the germline V gene, CDR1 is LNHDA and CDR2 is SQIVND (reference sequence). The CDR3 is 15 residues long. Losses at the gene ends were 4 bases for V and 2 bases for J; bases not matched to a gene: 5. CDR3 loop: CASSTLLAGQETQYF. The CDR3 region has the DNA TGTGCCAGTAGTACCCTCCTAGCGGGACAAGAGACCCAGTACTTC.

The CDR3 region is CASGERTSGKNEQYF. The CDR3 DNA follows: TGTGCCAGCGGCGAAAGGACTAGCGGGAAGAATGAGCAGTACTTC. The chain recombines TRBV7-9 with TRBJ2-7, with 12 bases that match TRBD2. The V segment lost 8 bases and the J segment 7 bases; nucleotides outside the gene matches: 12. This CDR3 comprises 15 residues. The germline CDR1 and CDR2 sequences are SEHNR and FQNEAQ (reference sequence).

The V gene is TRBV7-6, the J gene TRBJ2-3, with 7 bases identical to TRBD1. This CDR3 has 14 amino acids. Per the germline V gene, CDR1 is SGHVS and CDR2 is FNYEAQ. Trimming at V came to 7 bases and at J to 2 bases, leaving 6 bases not matched to a gene. DNA of the CDR3: TGTGCCAGCAAAGGGGGCTACCTCACAGATACGCAGTATTTT. It is translated as CASKGGYLTDTQYF.

V usage is TRBV4-2 and J usage is TRBJ1-5; 7 bases map to TRBD1. CDR3 length: 13 amino acids. CDR1 is LGHNA, CDR2 YNFKEQ, per germline. V lost 3 bases to trimming and J lost 9 bases; unmatched junction nucleotides: 5. The CDR3 spells CASSQVGTAPQHF. In nucleotides, the CDR3 is TGTGCCAGCAGCCAGGTAGGGACAGCGCCCCAGCATTTT.

The rearrangement uses TRBV7-2 and TRBJ2-1; 8 positions match TRBD2. CDR1 SGHTA and CDR2 FQGNSA come from the germline V gene. The CDR3 totals 14 residues. V trimming: 5 bases; J trimming: 8 bases; junction bases outside the gene matches: 8. The CDR3 sequence: CASSRTSGSYEQFF. The CDR3 coding sequence is TGTGCCAGCAGCCGCACCAGCGGGAGCTATGAGCAGTTCTTC.

This clone was seen only once. J is TRBJ2-1 and V is TRBV7-2; unclear D gene. V gave up 1 base and J gave up 0 bases, with 7 bases separating them. CDR1 and CDR2 (germline): SGHTA, FQGNSA. CDR3 length: 15 amino acids. The CDR3 loop is CASSLEAASYNEQFF. The CDR3 DNA reads TGTGCCAGCAGCTTAGAGGCAGCCTCCTACAATGAGCAGTTCTTC. The whole variable domain, remainder taken from reference TRBV7-2 and TRBJ2-1, is GAGVSQSPSNKVTEKGKDVELRCDPISGHTALYWYRQSLGQGLEFLIYFQGNSAPDKSGLPSDRFSAERTGGSVSTLTIQRTQQEDSAVYLCASSLEAASYNEQFFGPGTRLTVL.

This clone turned up a few times. This sequence joins TRBV21-1 and TRBJ1-1. TRBV21-1 is classified as a pseudogene. This CDR3 is 11 amino acids long. The CDR3 sequence is CAPWVGIEAFF. CDR3 in DNA: TGTGCCCCTTGGGTGGGTATCGAAGCTTTCTTT.

The genes are TRBV2 and TRBJ2-7; tentative D call: TRBD2 (6 bases). The CDR3 is 16 amino acids. CDR1 and CDR2 (germline): SNHLY, FYNNEI. The V and J ends lost 6 bases and 0 bases respectively, with 18 bases between them. Written as DNA, the CDR3 is TGTGCCAGCAGGGAAAGGTTTGCGGGAAACTCCTACGAGCAGTACTTC. It specifies CASRERFAGNSYEQYF.

Regarding this clone: Other DNA sequences in the same sample also yield this CDR3. The rearrangement uses TRBV5-1 and TRBJ2-7; weak D call: TRBD1 (6 bases). Trimming took off 0 bases at V and 2 bases at J, with 9 bases between the two ends. Per germline, CDR1 SGHRS and CDR2 YFSETQ. This CDR3 is 14 amino acids long. CDR3 sequence reads: CASSLVQGPYEQYF. The CDR3 DNA follows: TGCGCCAGCAGCTTGGTTCAGGGGCCCTACGAGCAGTACTTC. The full variable domain, in which reference TRBV5-1 and TRBJ2-7 provide the parts outside the CDR3, is KAGVTQTPRYLIKTRGQQVTLSCSPISGHRSVSWYQQTPGQGLQFLFEYFSETQRNKGNFPGRFSGRQFSNSRSEMNVSTLELGDSALYLCASSLVQGPYEQYFGPGTRLTVT.

This clone was detected only once. The V and J genes are TRBV16 and TRBJ2-7; 9 nucleotides match TRBD1. The CDR3 covers 13 residues. Germline assignment: CDR1 KGHSY and CDR2 FQNENV. V lost 8 bases, J lost 5 bases, and 7 bases stayed unmatched. CDR3 sequence (DNA): TGTGCCAGCCGCGGGACAGGGAGAGACGAGCAGTACTTC. This encodes CASRGTGRDEQYF.

This clone was seen a few times. The V and J genes are TRBV29-1 and TRBJ1-2; D gene unclear. Trimming took 6 bases from V and 6 from J, leaving 14 bases between them. Germline loops: CDR1 SQVTM, CDR2 ANQGSEA. The CDR3 is made up of 12 amino acids. DNA for the CDR3: TGCAGCGTATCCTCGGGGTTCAATGGCTACACCTTC. As protein: CSVSSGFNGYTF. The whole variable domain, filled in from reference TRBV29-1 and TRBJ1-2, reads SAVISQKPSRDICQRGTSLTIQCQVDSQVTMMFWYRQQPGQSLTLIATANQGSEATYESGFVIDKFPISRPNLTFSTLTVSNMSPEDSSIYLCSVSSGFNGYTFGSGTRLTVV.

The chain carries TRBV5-1 and TRBJ1-1; D is perhaps TRBD1 (5 bases). This CDR3 has 13 residues. Per germline, CDR1 SGHRS and CDR2 YFSETQ. V lost 4 bases and J 7 bases, leaving 14 bases between the germline ends. CDR3: CASSPDGQGEAFF. Written as DNA, the CDR3 is TGCGCCAGCAGCCCGGATGGGCAGGGTGAAGCTTTCTTT.

This clone occurred a few times. This chain uses TRBV27 with TRBJ2-5; the D is unclear. The CDR3 consists of 14 residues. The V end lost 4 bases, the J end lost 5 bases, and 14 bases lay between the germline ends. Germline lookup yields CDR1 MNHEY and CDR2 SMNVEV (reference sequence). The CDR3 bases are TGTGCCAGCAGTTCGACGATCGCCGGGGAGACCCAGTACTTC. As protein: CASSSTIAGETQYF.

V and J are TRBV28 and TRBJ2-3; TRBD2 agrees at 15 bases. Germline loops: CDR1 MDHEN, CDR2 SYDVKM. CDR3 length: 17 residues. V shed 2 bases, J shed 4 bases, and the junction held 4 bases outside the gene matches. This CDR3 reads CASSLGLAGGQADTQYF. The DNA for the CDR3 is TGTGCCAGCAGTTTAGGACTAGCGGGAGGGCAGGCAGATACGCAGTATTTT.

This clone showed up just a few times. The chain combines TRBV11-2 with TRBJ2-5; TRBD2 matches 9 bases. The tail of the sequence fits TRBJ2-7 better, so the J call may be wrong. This CDR3 contains 19 residues. Germline V gene lookup returns CDR1 SGHAT and CDR2 FQNNGV. Written as DNA, the CDR3 is TGTGCCAGCAGCGTGGCGGGAGGGCGAGGGGTAATTGACTCCTACGAGCAGTACTTC. Amino acids: CASSVAGGRGVIDSYEQYF.

The genes are TRBV29-1 and TRBJ2-3; 10 bases line up with TRBD2. V lost 4 bases to trimming and J lost 4 bases; unmatched junction nucleotides: 5. Germline V lookup: CDR1 SQVTM, CDR2 ANQGSEA. The CDR3 loop spans 14 amino acids. The CDR3 here is CSVGSGRAPDTQYF. The DNA for the CDR3 is TGCAGCGTTGGGAGCGGGAGGGCCCCAGATACGCAGTATTTT.

Points on this clone: This may come from a read error, since a much larger clone is one base off. This chain links TRBV5-4 with TRBJ2-7; D not resolved. The CDR3 has 11 amino acids. Trimming removed 1 base from V and 6 bases from J, with 5 bases in between. Per the germline V gene, CDR1 is SGHNT and CDR2 is YYREEE (reference sequence). This CDR3 reads CASSLSGEQYF. The CDR3 DNA follows: TGTGCCAGCAGCTTGTCGGGCGAGCAGTACTTC.

The rearrangement uses TRBV13 and TRBJ2-1; D is unresolved. This CDR3 comprises 14 residues. Germline assignment: CDR1 PRHDT and CDR2 FYEKMQ (reference sequence). The V gene lost 6 bases and the J gene lost 4 bases, with 13 bases spanning the gap. The CDR3 is CASRQFPEYNEQFF. In nucleotides, the CDR3 is TGTGCCAGCAGGCAGTTCCCAGAGTACAATGAGCAGTTCTTC.

This chain connects TRBV7-5 to TRBJ2-5; the table's D call of TRBD2 was not tested on the DNA. TRBV7-5 is an annotated pseudogene. CDR3 length: 16 amino acids. The CDR3 nucleotides read TGTGTCAGAAGCCCGTACTCCGGGGAGATCCAAGAGACCCAGTACTTC. Its translation: CVRSPYSGEIQETQYF.

In nucleotides, the CDR3 is TGTGCCAGCAGTCGAGGGGCAGATGAAGGGCACGAGCAGTACTTC. The encoded protein is CASSRGADEGHEQYF. The rearrangement uses TRBV6-4 and TRBJ2-7; the D gene could be TRBD1 or TRBD2 (5 bases each). The CDR3 runs 15 residues. Germline V gene data show CDR1 as MRHNA and CDR2 as SNTAGT. V was shortened by 5 bases and J by 5 bases, with 19 bases between the two germline ends.